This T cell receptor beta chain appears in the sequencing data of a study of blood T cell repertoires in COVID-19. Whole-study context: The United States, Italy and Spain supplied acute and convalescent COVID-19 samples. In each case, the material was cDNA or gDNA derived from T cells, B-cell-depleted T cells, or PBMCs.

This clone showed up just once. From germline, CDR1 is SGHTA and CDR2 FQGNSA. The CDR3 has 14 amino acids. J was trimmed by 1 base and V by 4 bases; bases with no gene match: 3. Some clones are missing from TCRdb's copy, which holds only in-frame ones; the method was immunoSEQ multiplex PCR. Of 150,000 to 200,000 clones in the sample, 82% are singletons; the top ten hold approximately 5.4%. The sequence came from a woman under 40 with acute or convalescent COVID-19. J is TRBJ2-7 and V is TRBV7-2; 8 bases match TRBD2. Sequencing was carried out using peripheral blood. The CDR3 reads CASSSQRGSYEQYF. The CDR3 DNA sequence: TGTGCCAGCAGCTCACAGCGGGGGTCCTACGAGCAGTACTTC.